These T cell receptor beta chains were read from a single sample in a study of regulatory T cells in long-lasting Graves disease. TCRdb reprocessed the multiplex PCR reads via MiXCR and lists one record per CDR3 protein. The sample contains 500,000 to 700,000 distinct CDR3 sequences, around 32% of which appear only once. The sequenced sample was peripheral blood mononuclear cells (PBMCs), obtained when the disease was refractory, from a patient treated with antithyroid drugs. The receptors derive from a female donor with Graves disease. The CDR3 runs from the conserved cysteine through the conserved F or W. A D gene is named only where the DNA matches it firmly. The listing skips clone size in some rows; elsewhere it reads once, few, many or a size class.

CDR3 protein	CDR3 DNA	clone size	D gene	V gene	J gene
CASQDRAPGNTIYF	TGCGCCAGCCAGGACAGAGCGCCTGGAAACACCATATATTTT	-	-	TRBV5-1	TRBJ1-3
CASSLTVGSQETQYF	TGTGCCAGCAGTTTGACCGTCGGGAGCCAAGAGACCCAGTACTTC	many	-	TRBV27	TRBJ2-5
CATSRAVGAGSNQPQHF	TGTGCCACCAGCAGAGCCGTCGGGGCAGGGAGCAATCAGCCCCAGCATTTT	-	-	TRBV15	TRBJ1-5
CASSETRWQGAKDTQYF	TGTGCCAGCAGTGAAACCCGATGGCAGGGGGCAAAAGATACGCAGTATTTT	-	TRBD1	TRBV2	TRBJ2-3
CASSEAAGRLFNEKLFF	TGTGCCAGCAGTGAAGCAGCGGGACGGCTGTTTAATGAAAAACTGTTTTTT	-	-	TRBV6-1	TRBJ1-4
CSGRKGWGNAMSTEAFF	TGCAGCGGGAGAAAGGGGTGGGGCAACGCAATGAGCACTGAAGCTTTCTTT	-	-	TRBV29-1	TRBJ1-1
CASSPRDRGPYGYTF	TGTGCCAGCAGCCCCCGGGACAGGGGACCCTATGGCTACACCTTC	-	TRBD1	TRBV11-2	TRBJ1-2
CASSLGGARSPLHF	TGTGCCAGCAGCTTAGGCGGGGCGCGGTCACCCCTCCACTTT	few	-	TRBV13	TRBJ1-6
CASRYSGQTNTEAFF	TGTGCCAGCAGGTACTCGGGGCAGACGAACACTGAAGCTTTCTTT	many	-	TRBV7-2	TRBJ1-1
CASRPGRTEAFF	TGTGCCAGTAGACCAGGCCGCACTGAAGCTTTCTTT	-	-	TRBV19	TRBJ1-1
CASSTGSSYEQYF	TGTGCCAGCAGCACAGGGAGCTCCTACGAGCAGTACTTC	many	-	TRBV6-1	TRBJ2-7
CASSLFISGANVLTF	TGTGCCAGCAGTTTGTTTATCTCTGGGGCCAACGTCCTGACTTTC	many	-	TRBV28	TRBJ2-6
CASSYATWTATNEKLFF	TGTGCCAGCAGTTACGCTACCTGGACAGCAACTAATGAAAAACTGTTTTTT	-	-	TRBV6-9	TRBJ1-4
CASSSIQGLGTEAFF	TGTGCCAGCAGTTCGATACAGGGGTTGGGCACTGAAGCTTTCTTT	-	TRBD1	TRBV6-5	TRBJ1-1
CASSVGNWGTGANVLIF	-	-	-	TRBV2	TRBJ2-6
CASSPSGLTTGELFF	TGTGCCAGCAGCCCCAGCGGGCTTACAACCGGGGAGCTGTTTTTT	many	-	TRBV7-2	TRBJ2-2
CASSPAGLGDSPLHF	TGTGCCAGCAGTCCAGCGGGCTTGGGTGATTCACCCCTCCACTTT	few	-	TRBV28	TRBJ1-6
CAISESKGGGPSGANVLTF	TGTGCCATCAGTGAGTCGAAGGGGGGAGGCCCCTCTGGGGCCAACGTCCTGACTTTC	-	-	TRBV10-3	TRBJ2-6
CSARTGLTLSYGYTF	TGCAGTGCTAGAACGGGACTAACCCTATCCTATGGCTACACCTTC	-	-	TRBV20-1	TRBJ1-2
CSASPTGPGYTF	TGCAGTGCGTCCCCGACAGGTCCGGGCTACACCTTC	-	-	TRBV20-1	TRBJ1-2
CATNRRGTGELFF	TGTGCCACCAACCGGCGGGGGACCGGGGAGCTGTTTTTT	-	TRBD2	TRBV15	TRBJ2-2
CSASEEQWITDTQYF	TGCAGTGCTAGCGAAGAGCAGTGGATTACAGATACGCAGTATTTT	-	-	TRBV20-1	TRBJ2-3
CASSHPDSRYTF	TGTGCCAGCAGCCACCCGGACAGCCGCTACACCTTC	few	-	TRBV3-1	TRBJ1-2
CASTAYNNSPLHF	TGTGCCAGCACAGCCTACAATAATTCACCCCTCCACTTT	few	-	TRBV2	TRBJ1-6
CASSYSPRTGRTFATEAFF	TGTGCCAGCAGTTACTCGCCCAGGACAGGGAGGACGTTCGCAACTGAAGCTTTCTTT	few	TRBD1	TRBV6-2/TRBV6-3	TRBJ1-1
CASSQDMVMVDEKLFF	TGTGCCAGCAGCCAAGATATGGTAATGGTCGATGAAAAACTGTTTTTT	-	-	TRBV3-1	TRBJ1-4
CASSIGGRAATNEKLFF	TGTGCCAGTAGTATAGGAGGCAGGGCCGCAACTAATGAAAAACTGTTTTTT	-	-	TRBV19	TRBJ1-4
CASSPFPQGGQPQHF	TGCGCCAGCAGCCCGTTCCCACAAGGAGGACAGCCCCAGCATTTT	-	-	TRBV5-1	TRBJ1-5
CSARRLAGGFSYEQYF	TGCAGTGCTAGACGACTAGCGGGAGGCTTCTCCTACGAGCAGTACTTC	-	TRBD2	TRBV20-1	TRBJ2-7
CASSITGASMNTEAFF	TGTGCCAGCAGTATCACAGGGGCCTCAATGAACACTGAAGCTTTCTTT	-	TRBD1	TRBV27	TRBJ1-1
CASSAYRGQPYEQYF	TGTGCCAGCAGTGCATACAGGGGCCAACCCTACGAGCAGTACTTC	many	TRBD1	TRBV6-1	TRBJ2-7
CSVGLAGNQPQHF	TGCAGCGTTGGTCTGGCAGGGAACCAGCCCCAGCATTTT	few	-	TRBV29-1	TRBJ1-5
CASSFEGTGSNEQFF	TGCGCCAGCAGCTTCGAGGGGACAGGGAGCAATGAGCAGTTCTTC	-	TRBD1	TRBV5-1	TRBJ2-1
CAWNPGARREKLFF	TGTGCCTGGAACCCAGGGGCCCGTCGTGAAAAACTGTTTTTT	few	-	TRBV30	TRBJ1-4
CASSSQGGNQPQHF	TGTGCCAGCAGTTCCCAGGGGGGTAATCAGCCCCAGCATTTT	many	TRBD1	TRBV27	TRBJ1-5
CASSFNGVDTEAFF	TGTGCCAGCAGTTTTAATGGGGTAGACACTGAAGCTTTCTTT	many	-	TRBV12-3/TRBV12-4	TRBJ1-1
CASSLEDRRGYTF	TGTGCCAGCAGCTTAGAGGACAGGCGGGGCTACACCTTC	many	TRBD1	TRBV11-1	TRBJ1-2
CASQTTTGMNTEAFF	TGTGCCAGCCAAACCACGACAGGGATGAACACTGAAGCTTTCTTT	few	TRBD1	TRBV5-4	TRBJ1-1
CASTRRMMNTEAFF	TGTGCCAGTACTCGGCGTATGATGAACACTGAAGCTTTCTTT	-	-	TRBV19	TRBJ1-1
CASSQGFYYGYTF	TGTGCCAGCAGCCAAGGGTTTTACTATGGCTACACCTTC	few	-	TRBV3-1	TRBJ1-2
CASSPPGGRSSPLHF	TGTGCCAGCAGTCCCCCGGGAGGGAGAAGTTCACCCCTCCACTTT	many	-	TRBV28	TRBJ1-6
CASSSGTGYSLLYSPLHF	TGTGCCAGCAGTTCCGGGACTGGCTACTCACTTCTGTATTCACCCCTCCACTTT	many	-	TRBV6-5	TRBJ1-6
CSARDPLYHTEAFF	TGCAGTGCTAGAGATCCCCTCTACCACACTGAAGCTTTCTTT	few	-	TRBV20-1	TRBJ1-1